The sequence of this T cell receptor (beta chain) was determined in a study of OX40 agonist ivuxolimab in advanced cancers. Sampling of blood occurred at baseline, cycle 4 day 1, and cycle 7 day 1. Between the trimmed V and J ends, which lost 5 bases and 4 bases, there was a span of 17 bases. CDR1 LGHNA and CDR2 YNFKEQ come from the germline V gene. The CDR3 runs to 16 residues. TCRdb keeps only in-frame clones here, not all; method: immunoSEQ multiplex PCR. Here the sample spans approximately 82,000 clones, around 94% being singletons. The sequence was collected from an adult with an advanced solid tumor such as melanoma, head and neck, liver or kidney cancer. The genes are TRBV4-2 and TRBJ2-2; tentatively, D is TRBD1 (5 bases). Sequenced here: CD4+ or CD8+ T cells sorted from blood, sampled in a trial of the OX40 agonist ivuxolimab. The CDR3 DNA is TGTGCCAGCAGCTTGCCACTGGGGCATGGCACCGGGGAGCTGTTTTTT. Its protein is CASSLPLGHGTGELFF.